In this sample, the clone carrying this TCR beta chain turned up many times. Its cognate antigen is unknown. TCRdb itself ran the reads through MiXCR, one entry per CDR3 protein. The table records approximately 490,000 distinct CDR3 sequences, approximately 11% of them present only once. Trimming stripped 1 base from V and 4 bases from J, with 13 bases between. There are 15 residues in the CDR3. From germline, CDR1 is SGHTA and CDR2 FQGNSA. These data originate in a study of T cell repertoires in cytomegalovirus infection. Overall study context: Evidence of both CMV infection and a matching HLA type came from public TCR beta signatures.

Findings and caveats of the study: The ex vivo response showed dominance by HLA-C-restricted CMV-specific TCR beta clonotypes. Individuals carrying CMV plus the relevant HLA were identified by cumulative frequency of public TCR beta families.

The chain carries TRBV7-2 and TRBJ1-1, with a possible D match to TRBD1 (5 bases). The sequenced sample consisted of PBMCs. The TCR originated in a human donor in good health (CMV status not recorded). Some clones in this sample may be carry-over from other donors' samples. The CDR3 is CASSLGFGGSTEAFF. As DNA, the CDR3 is TGTGCCAGCAGCTTAGGGTTTGGGGGTAGCACTGAAGCTTTCTTT.